What follows are 11 T cell receptor beta chains derived from one specimen sequenced in a study of cytomegalovirus exposure and HLA in healthy donors. PCR primers comprised 60 Vbeta and 13 Jbeta primers. Libraries were prepared by immunoSEQ multiplex PCR; TCRdb keeps only in-frame clonotypes and omits some of them. The table records about 200,000 clones, roughly 80% of them present only once. Sequenced: PBMCs. All receptors derive from a woman aged 40 to 50 in good health and CMV-seronegative.

V is TRBV6-6 and J is TRBJ2-3; 12 bases are shared with TRBD1. CDR3 length: 16 residues. The V segment lost 2 bases and the J segment 5 bases; nucleotides outside the gene matches: 5. CDR1 MNHNY and CDR2 SVGAGI come from the germline V gene (reference sequence). The CDR3 here is CASSYPGTGGVDTQYF. CDR3 DNA sequence: TGTGCCAGCAGTTACCCCGGGACAGGGGGCGTAGATACGCAGTATTTT.

The V call is TRBV27, the J call TRBJ2-7, with TRBD2 as a possible D gene (5 bases). V was trimmed by 5 bases and J by 3 bases, leaving 14 bases between them. The CDR3 length is 14 residues. Germline-derived CDR1 and CDR2 are MNHEY and SMNVEV (reference sequence). The CDR3 loop reads CASSAPGRGYEQYF. CDR3 coding DNA: TGTGCCAGCAGTGCCCCCGGACGGGGCTACGAGCAGTACTTC.

V usage is TRBV19 and J usage is TRBJ1-2; D is possibly TRBD1 (6 bases). The CDR3 runs to 11 residues. Germline V lookup: CDR1 LNHDA, CDR2 SQIVND (reference sequence). V dropped 3 bases and J dropped 8 bases, with 7 bases sitting between them. CDR3 protein: CASSIGQGYTF. CDR3 sequence (DNA): TGTGCCAGTAGTATCGGACAGGGCTACACCTTC.

This clone was seen once. The sample holds other DNA sequences that translate to the same CDR3. The chain links TRBV7-3 to TRBJ2-1; D possibly corresponds to TRBD2 (6 bases). The V and J ends lost 2 bases and 2 bases respectively, with 16 bases between them. This CDR3 comprises 17 residues. Per the germline V gene, CDR1 is SGHTA and CDR2 is FQGTGA. The CDR3 DNA is TGTGCCAGCAGCTTACGGGGAGGACTCAGCCCCTACAATGAGCAGTTCTTC. Translation: CASSLRGGLSPYNEQFF.

CDR3 coding DNA: TGTGCCAGCAGGACGGGACAGTACCAAGAGACCCAGTACTTC. Amino acid sequence: CASRTGQYQETQYF. This chain joins TRBV2 and TRBJ2-5, with 7 bases aligning to TRBD1. V was clipped by 6 bases and J by 0 bases; unmatched bases: 4. The germline gives CDR1 SNHLY, CDR2 FYNNEI. This CDR3 has 14 residues.

The chain is built from TRBV18 and TRBJ1-3; no clear D gene. Deletions cut 0 bases from V and 0 bases from J, with 12 bases between. Germline V lookup: CDR1 KGHSH, CDR2 LQKENI. This CDR3 has 17 amino acids. The CDR3 DNA reads TGTGCCAGCTCACCACCGAACGGTGCCATCTCTGGAAACACCATATATTTT. Amino acid sequence: CASSPPNGAISGNTIYF.

The V call is TRBV7-3, the J call TRBJ2-1, with D possibly TRBD1 on 5 matching bases. With 5 bases removed from V and 12 bases from J, the gap between germline ends came to 29 bases. CDR1 and CDR2 (germline): SGHTA, FQGTGA. The CDR3 has 17 residues. The CDR3 reads CASSAYEREASWGMQFF. The CDR3 DNA sequence: TGTGCCAGCAGCGCTTATGAGCGCGAGGCCTCTTGGGGCATGCAGTTCTTC.

This chain joins TRBV5-1 and TRBJ2-2; TRBD2 is a possible D gene (6 bases). The CDR3 length is 17 residues. V lost 3 bases to trimming and J lost 1 base, with 16 bases between them. Germline V CDR1 and CDR2: SGHRS, YFSETQ. This chain's CDR3 is CASSSATGTVNTGELFF. The CDR3, as DNA: TGCGCCAGCAGCTCCGCCACCGGGACTGTGAACACCGGGGAGCTGTTTTTT.

The chain has TRBV19 and TRBJ2-7, with 9 bases lining up with TRBD1. The CDR3 consists of 14 residues. The ends lost 3 bases at V and 2 bases at J; junction bases unmatched: 2. In germline, CDR1 is LNHDA, CDR2 SQIVND (reference sequence). DNA of the CDR3: TGTGCCAGTAGTATGAGGACAGGGGCCTACGAGCAGTACTTC. The encoded protein is CASSMRTGAYEQYF.

This chain connects TRBV5-1 to TRBJ2-3, with TRBD1 matching over 9 bases. Germline loops: CDR1 SGHRS, CDR2 YFSETQ. This CDR3 is built from 16 residues. Trimming removed 1 base from V and 2 bases from J; junction bases left unmatched: 5. The CDR3 DNA reads TGCGCCAGCAGCTTGCCCGGGACAGGGTACACAGATACGCAGTATTTT. This gives the protein CASSLPGTGYTDTQYF. The full variable domain, rest sourced from reference TRBV5-1 and TRBJ2-3, is KAGVTQTPRYLIKTRGQQVTLSCSPISGHRSVSWYQQTPGQGLQFLFEYFSETQRNKGNFPGRFSGRQFSNSRSEMNVSTLELGDSALYLCASSLPGTGYTDTQYFGPGTRLTVL.

This clone was observed a few times. The chain is built from TRBV14 and TRBJ2-7, with D possibly being TRBD1 (5 bases). The CDR3 is 15 residues long. V was clipped by 4 bases and J by 4 bases, with 17 bases between them. Germline lookup yields CDR1 SGHDN and CDR2 FVKESK. The CDR3 reads CASSPPRRGRYEQYF. CDR3 nucleotide sequence: TGTGCCAGCAGCCCGCCGCGTAGGGGAAGGTACGAGCAGTACTTC.